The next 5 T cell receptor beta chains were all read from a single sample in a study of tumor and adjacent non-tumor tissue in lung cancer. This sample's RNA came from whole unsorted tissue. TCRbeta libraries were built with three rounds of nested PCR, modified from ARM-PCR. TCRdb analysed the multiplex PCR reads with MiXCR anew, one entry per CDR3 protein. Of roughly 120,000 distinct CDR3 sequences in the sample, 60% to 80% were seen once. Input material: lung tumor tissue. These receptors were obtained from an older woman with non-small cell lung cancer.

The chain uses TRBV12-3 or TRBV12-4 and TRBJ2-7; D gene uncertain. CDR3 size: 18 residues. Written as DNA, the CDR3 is TGTGCGATCAGCATACTCGGTTTATACGGACGCGACTCCTACGAGCAGTACTTC. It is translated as CAISILGLYGRDSYEQYF.

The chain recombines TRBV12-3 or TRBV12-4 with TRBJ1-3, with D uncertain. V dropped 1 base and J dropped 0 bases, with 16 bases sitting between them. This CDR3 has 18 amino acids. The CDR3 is CASSLGTRTGVSGNTIYF. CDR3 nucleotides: TGTGCCAGCAGTTTAGGTACCCGGACGGGAGTCTCTGGAAACACCATATATTTT.

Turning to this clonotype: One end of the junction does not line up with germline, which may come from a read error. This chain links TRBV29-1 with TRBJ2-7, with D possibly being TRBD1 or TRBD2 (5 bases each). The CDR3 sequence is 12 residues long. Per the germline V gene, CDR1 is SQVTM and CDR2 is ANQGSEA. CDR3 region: CSVKGRTYEQNF. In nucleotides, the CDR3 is TGCAGCGTTAAGGGACGGACCTACGAGCAGAACTTC.

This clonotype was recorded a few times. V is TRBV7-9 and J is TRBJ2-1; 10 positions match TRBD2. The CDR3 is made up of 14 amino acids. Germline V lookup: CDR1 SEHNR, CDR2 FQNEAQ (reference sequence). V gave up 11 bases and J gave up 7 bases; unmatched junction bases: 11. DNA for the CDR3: TGTGCCGGAAGGGCAGCGGGGGGGCCAAATGAGCAGTTCTTC. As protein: CAGRAAGGPNEQFF.

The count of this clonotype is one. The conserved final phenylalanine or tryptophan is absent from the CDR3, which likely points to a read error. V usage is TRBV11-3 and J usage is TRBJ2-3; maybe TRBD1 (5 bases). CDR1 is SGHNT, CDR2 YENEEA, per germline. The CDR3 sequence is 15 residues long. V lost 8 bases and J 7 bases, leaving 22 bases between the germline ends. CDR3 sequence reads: CASGPAGQGGHTQYL. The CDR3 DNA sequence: TGTGCCAGCGGCCCCGCCGGGCAGGGTGGTCATACGCAGTATCTT.